This TCR beta chain emerged from a study of T cells in localized non-small cell lung cancer. Broader study findings: Adjacent lung had a median roughly 61 of the 100 largest tumor clones. Higher blood T cell density went with longer overall survival. One tumor region alone was sequenced, and heterogeneity therefore remains possible.

Only a few counts were recorded for this clone. Its target is unknown. The repertoire was sequenced with immunoSEQ multiplex PCR; TCRdb's copy has only in-frame clones and lacks some. In the table there are 30,000 to 45,000 clones, approximately 89% of which are singletons. The CDR3 is 15 amino acids. The V gene's germline CDR1 is SEHNR and CDR2 FQNEAQ (reference sequence). The V gene lost 1 base and the J gene lost 5 bases, with 14 bases spanning the gap. The sequence was collected from a woman aged 40-69 years with stage I lung adenocarcinoma. The J gene is TRBJ1-2, the V gene TRBV7-9; D not certain. The sequences come from peripheral blood, collected before any cancer treatment. CDR3 amino acids: CASSLGVAGAYGYTF. The CDR3 region has the DNA TGTGCCAGCAGCTTAGGGGTTGCCGGCGCGTATGGCTACACCTTC.